This TCR beta chain came from a study of CD8 T cells in Susac syndrome. CDR1 MNHEY and CDR2 SVGAGI come from the germline V gene. The CDR3 contains 15 residues. Trimming pared 0 bases from V and 4 bases from J, leaving 12 bases between. Random hexamers primed reverse transcription of about 0.45 to 1 ug RNA. Multiplex PCR with immunoSEQ amplified the TCR beta CDR3 across 54 Vbeta and 13 Jbeta. TCRdb recomputed calls from the immunoSEQ multiplex PCR reads with MiXCR, one row per CDR3 protein. This sample has 150,000 to 200,000 distinct CDR3 sequences, with over 75% found just once. Patients with Susac syndrome met diagnostic criteria defined recently for definite or probable disease.

This TCR was recovered from a human donor with Susac syndrome. Sequencing was carried out using CD4+ T cells from PBMCs. This chain uses TRBV6-5 with TRBJ1-2; no clear D. In nucleotides, the CDR3 is TGTGCCAGCAGTTACTCGACGGGCAGAGGCTATGGCTACACCTTC. Translated: CASSYSTGRGYGYTF.